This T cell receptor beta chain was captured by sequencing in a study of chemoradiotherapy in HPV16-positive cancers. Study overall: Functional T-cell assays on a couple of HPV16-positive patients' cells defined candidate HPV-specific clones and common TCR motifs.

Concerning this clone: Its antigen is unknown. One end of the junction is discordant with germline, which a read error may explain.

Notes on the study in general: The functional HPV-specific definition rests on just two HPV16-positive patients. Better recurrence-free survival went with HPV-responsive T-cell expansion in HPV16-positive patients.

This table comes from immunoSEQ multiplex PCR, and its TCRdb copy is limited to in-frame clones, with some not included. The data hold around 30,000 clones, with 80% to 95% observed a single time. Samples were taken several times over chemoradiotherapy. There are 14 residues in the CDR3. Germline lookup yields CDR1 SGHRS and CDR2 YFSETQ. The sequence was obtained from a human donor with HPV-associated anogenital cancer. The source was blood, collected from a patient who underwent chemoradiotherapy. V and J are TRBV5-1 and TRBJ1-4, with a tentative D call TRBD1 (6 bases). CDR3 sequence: CASSVGTTNEKLFF. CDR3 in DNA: TGCGCCAGCAGCGTCGGGACAACAAATGAAAAACTGTTTTTT. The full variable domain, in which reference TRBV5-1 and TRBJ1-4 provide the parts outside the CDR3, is KAGVTQTPRYLIKTRGQQVTLSCSPISGHRSVSWYQQTPGQGLQFLFEYFSETQRNKGNFPGRFSGRQFSNSRSEMNVSTLELGDSALYLCASSVGTTNEKLFFGSGTQLSVL.